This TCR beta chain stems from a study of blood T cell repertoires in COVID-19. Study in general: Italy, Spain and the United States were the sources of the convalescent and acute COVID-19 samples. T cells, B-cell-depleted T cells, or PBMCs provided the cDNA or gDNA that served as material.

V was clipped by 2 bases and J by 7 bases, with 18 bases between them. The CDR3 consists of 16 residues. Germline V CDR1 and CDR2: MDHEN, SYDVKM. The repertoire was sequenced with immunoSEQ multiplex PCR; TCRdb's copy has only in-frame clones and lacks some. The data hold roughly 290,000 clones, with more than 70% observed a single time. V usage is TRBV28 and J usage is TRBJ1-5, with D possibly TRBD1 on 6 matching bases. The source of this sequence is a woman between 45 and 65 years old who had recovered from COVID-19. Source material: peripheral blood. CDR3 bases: TGTGCCAGCAGTTTAGTGGCAGGGGAAGGCTCGCAGCCCCAGCATTTT. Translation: CASSLVAGEGSQPQHF.